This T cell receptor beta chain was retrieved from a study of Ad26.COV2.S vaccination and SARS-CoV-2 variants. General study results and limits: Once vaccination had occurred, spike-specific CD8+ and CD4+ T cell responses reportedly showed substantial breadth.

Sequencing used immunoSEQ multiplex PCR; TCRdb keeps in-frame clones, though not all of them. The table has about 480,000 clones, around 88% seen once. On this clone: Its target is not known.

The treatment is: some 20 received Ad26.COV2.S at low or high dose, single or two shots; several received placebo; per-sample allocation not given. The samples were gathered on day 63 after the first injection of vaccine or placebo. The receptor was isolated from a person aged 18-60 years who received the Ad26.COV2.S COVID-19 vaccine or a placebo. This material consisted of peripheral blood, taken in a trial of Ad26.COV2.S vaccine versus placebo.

CDR3 sequence: CASSVGDALYTDTQYF. CDR3 sequence (DNA): TGTGCCAGCAGCGTAGGGGACGCCCTTTACACAGATACGCAGTATTTT. This rearrangement joins TRBV9 to TRBJ2-3; D assignment may be TRBD1 or TRBD2 (5 bases each). CDR3 length: 16 amino acids. Germline V CDR1 and CDR2: SGDLS, YYNGEE. V was cut by 0 bases and J by 2 bases, with 13 bases left in between.